This TCR beta chain was obtained from a study of blood T cells in healthy people across ages. Worth noting for this clonotype: Germline and junction disagree at one end, which may indicate a read error.

Each of the donors had roughly 9.1 milliliters of peripheral blood drawn into EDTA-treated Vacutainer tubes. Extraction yielded at least 6 micrograms of total RNA per sample. CDR1 and CDR2 (germline): MRHNA, SNTAGT. The CDR3 has 14 residues. The use of a sample-barcoded 5' primer and a J-beta primer mix characterized a second PCR of roughly 6 to 11 cycles. One entry per CDR3 protein, called by TCRdb with MiXCR from the 5' RACE reads. The data show 550,000 to 750,000 distinct CDR3 sequences, with around 20% seen just once and roughly 3.7% held by the top ten. The source of this sequence is a man aged 65-85 years in good health. The sequenced material came from blood. The chain has TRBV6-4 and TRBJ2-3, with D hard to call. Written as DNA, the CDR3 is TGTGCCAGCAACATAACACTTCACACAGATGCGCAGTATTTT. This gives the protein CASNITLHTDAQYF.